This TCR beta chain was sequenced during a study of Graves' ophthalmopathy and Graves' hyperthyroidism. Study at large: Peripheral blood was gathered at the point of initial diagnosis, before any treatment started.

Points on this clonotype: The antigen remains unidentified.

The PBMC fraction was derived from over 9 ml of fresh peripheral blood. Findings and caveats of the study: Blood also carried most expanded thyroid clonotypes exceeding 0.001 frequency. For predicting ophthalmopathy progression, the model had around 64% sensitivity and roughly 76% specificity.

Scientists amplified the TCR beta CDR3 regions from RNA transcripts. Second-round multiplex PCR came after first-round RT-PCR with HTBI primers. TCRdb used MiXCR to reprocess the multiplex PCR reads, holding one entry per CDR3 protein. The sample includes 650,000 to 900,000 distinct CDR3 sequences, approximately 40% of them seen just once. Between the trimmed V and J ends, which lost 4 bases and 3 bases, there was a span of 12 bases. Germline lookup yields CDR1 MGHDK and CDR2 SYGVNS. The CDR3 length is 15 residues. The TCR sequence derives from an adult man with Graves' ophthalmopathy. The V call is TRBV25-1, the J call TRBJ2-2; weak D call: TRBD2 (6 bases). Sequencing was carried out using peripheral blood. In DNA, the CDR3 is TGTGCCAGCAGTGCTAGAGGAGGGTACACCGGGGAGCTGTTTTTT. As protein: CASSARGGYTGELFF.